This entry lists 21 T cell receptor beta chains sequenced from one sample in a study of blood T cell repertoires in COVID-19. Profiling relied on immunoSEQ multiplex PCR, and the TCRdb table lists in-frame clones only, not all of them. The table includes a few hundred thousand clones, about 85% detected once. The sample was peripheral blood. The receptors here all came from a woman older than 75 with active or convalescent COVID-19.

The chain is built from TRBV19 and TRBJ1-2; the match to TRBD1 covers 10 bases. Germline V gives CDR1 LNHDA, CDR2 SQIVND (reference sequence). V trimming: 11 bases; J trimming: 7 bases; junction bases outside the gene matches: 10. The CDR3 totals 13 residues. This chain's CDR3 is CAGRQGAQGGYTF. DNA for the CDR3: TGTGCCGGTCGACAGGGGGCGCAGGGTGGCTACACCTTC. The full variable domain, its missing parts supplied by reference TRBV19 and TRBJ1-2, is DGGITQSPKYLFRKEGQNVTLSCEQNLNHDAMYWYRQDPGQGLRLIYYSQIVNDFQKGDIAEGYSVSREKKESFPLTVTSAQKNPTAFYLCAGRQGAQGGYTFGSGTRLTVV.

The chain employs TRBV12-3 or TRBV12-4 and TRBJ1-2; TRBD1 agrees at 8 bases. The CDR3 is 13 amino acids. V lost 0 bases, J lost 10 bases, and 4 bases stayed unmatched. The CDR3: CASSLAQGVVYTF. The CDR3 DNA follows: TGTGCCAGCAGTTTAGCACAGGGGGTTGTCTACACCTTC.

Here the CDR3 reads CSVEGKGQGREQFF. The CDR3 nucleotides read TGCAGCGTTGAAGGAAAGGGACAGGGTAGGGAGCAGTTCTTC. V gene TRBV29-1 combines with J gene TRBJ2-1, with TRBD1 identical over 9 bases. Germline lookup yields CDR1 SQVTM and CDR2 ANQGSEA. V was clipped by 1 base and J by 10 bases; unmatched bases: 8. The CDR3 runs 14 residues.

The CDR3: CAITPGALGEQFF. CDR3 DNA sequence: TGTGCCATCACCCCGGGAGCCTTAGGTGAGCAGTTCTTC. The chain recombines TRBV10-3 with TRBJ2-1, with D possibly TRBD2 on 6 matching bases. V gave up 7 bases and J gave up 9 bases, with 16 bases separating them. CDR1 is ENHRY and CDR2 is SYGVKD in the germline V gene. The CDR3 totals 13 residues.

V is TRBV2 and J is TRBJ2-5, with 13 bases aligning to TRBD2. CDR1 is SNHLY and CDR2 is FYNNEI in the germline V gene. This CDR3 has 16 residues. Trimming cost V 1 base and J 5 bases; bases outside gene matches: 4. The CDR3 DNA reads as TGTGCCAGCAGTGAAGAACTAGCGGGAGGGAGGGAGACCCAGTACTTC. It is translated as CASSEELAGGRETQYF.

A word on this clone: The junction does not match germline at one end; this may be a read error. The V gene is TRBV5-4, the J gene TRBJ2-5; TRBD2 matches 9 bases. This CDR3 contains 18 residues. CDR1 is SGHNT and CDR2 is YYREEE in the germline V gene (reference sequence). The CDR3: CASSLPSPGRGGSETQYF. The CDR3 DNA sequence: TGTGCCAGTAGCTTGCCCAGTCCAGGGCGGGGGGGTAGTGAGACCCAGTACTTC. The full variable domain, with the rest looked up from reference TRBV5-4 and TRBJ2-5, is ETGVTQSPTHLIKTRGQQVTLRCSSQSGHNTVSWYQQALGQGPQFIFQYYREEENGRGNFPPRFSGLQFPNYSSELNVNALELDDSALYLCASSLPSPGRGGSETQYFGPGTRLLVL.

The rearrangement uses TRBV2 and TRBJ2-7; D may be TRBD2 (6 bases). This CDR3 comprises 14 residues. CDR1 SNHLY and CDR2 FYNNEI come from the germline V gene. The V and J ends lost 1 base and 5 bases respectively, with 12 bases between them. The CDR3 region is CASSEVREADEQYF. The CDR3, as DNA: TGTGCCAGCAGTGAAGTCAGGGAGGCGGACGAGCAGTACTTC. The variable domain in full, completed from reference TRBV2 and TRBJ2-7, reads EPEVTQTPSHQVTQMGQEVILRCVPISNHLYFYWYRQILGQKVEFLVSFYNNEISEKSEIFDDQFSVERPDGSNFTLKIRSTKLEDSAMYFCASSEVREADEQYFGPGTRLTVT.

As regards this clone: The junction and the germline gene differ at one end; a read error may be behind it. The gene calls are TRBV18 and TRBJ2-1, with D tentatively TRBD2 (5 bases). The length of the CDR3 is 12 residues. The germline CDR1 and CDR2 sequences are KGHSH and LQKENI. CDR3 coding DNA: TGTGCCAGCTCATCGGGGTACACTGAGCAGTTCTTC. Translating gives CASSSGYTEQFF.

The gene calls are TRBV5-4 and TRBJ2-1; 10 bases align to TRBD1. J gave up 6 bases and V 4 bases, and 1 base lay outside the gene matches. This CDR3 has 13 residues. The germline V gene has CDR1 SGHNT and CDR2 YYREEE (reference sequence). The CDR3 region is CASSGQGGNEQFF. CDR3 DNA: TGTGCCAGCAGCGGACAGGGGGGCAATGAGCAGTTCTTC.

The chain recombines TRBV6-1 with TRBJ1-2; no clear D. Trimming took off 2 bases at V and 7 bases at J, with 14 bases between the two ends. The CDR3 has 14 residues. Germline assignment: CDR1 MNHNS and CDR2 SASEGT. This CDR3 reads CASSETSGRGGYTF. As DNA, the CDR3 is TGTGCCAGCAGTGAAACCAGTGGCAGAGGTGGCTACACCTTC.

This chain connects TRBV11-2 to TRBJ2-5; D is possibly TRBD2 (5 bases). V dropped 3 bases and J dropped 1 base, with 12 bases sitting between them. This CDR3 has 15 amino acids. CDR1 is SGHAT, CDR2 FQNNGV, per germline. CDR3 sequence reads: CASSFWTAGQETQYF. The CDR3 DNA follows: TGTGCCAGCAGCTTCTGGACCGCGGGCCAAGAGACCCAGTACTTC.

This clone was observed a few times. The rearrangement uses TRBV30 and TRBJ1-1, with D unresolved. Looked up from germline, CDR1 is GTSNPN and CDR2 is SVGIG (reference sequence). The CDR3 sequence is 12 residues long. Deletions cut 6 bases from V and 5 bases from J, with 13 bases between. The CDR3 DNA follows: TGTGCCTGCGGTAATGGAGGAACTGAAGCTTTCTTT. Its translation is CACGNGGTEAFF.

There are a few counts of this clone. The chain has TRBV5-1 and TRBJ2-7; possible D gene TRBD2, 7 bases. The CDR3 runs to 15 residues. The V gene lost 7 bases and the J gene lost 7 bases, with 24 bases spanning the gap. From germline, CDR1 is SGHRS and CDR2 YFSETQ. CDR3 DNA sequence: TGCGCCAGCCGGACCCAACAGGGAGGGTCGGGGGAGCAGTACTTC. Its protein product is CASRTQQGGSGEQYF.

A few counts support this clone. The CDR3 sequence: CASSGYEQYF. The CDR3 nucleotides read TGTGCCAGCAGCGGTTACGAGCAGTACTTC. V gene TRBV28 combines with J gene TRBJ2-7; D is uncertain. V was shortened by 6 bases and J by 4 bases, with 4 bases between the two germline ends. Germline V gene lookup returns CDR1 MDHEN and CDR2 SYDVKM. The CDR3 spans 10 residues.

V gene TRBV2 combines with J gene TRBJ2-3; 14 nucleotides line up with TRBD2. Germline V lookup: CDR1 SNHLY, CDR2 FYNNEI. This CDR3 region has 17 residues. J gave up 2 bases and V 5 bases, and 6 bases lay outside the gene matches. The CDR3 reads CASSQTSGRGFTDTQYF. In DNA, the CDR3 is TGTGCCAGCAGTCAGACTAGCGGGAGGGGTTTCACAGATACGCAGTATTTT.

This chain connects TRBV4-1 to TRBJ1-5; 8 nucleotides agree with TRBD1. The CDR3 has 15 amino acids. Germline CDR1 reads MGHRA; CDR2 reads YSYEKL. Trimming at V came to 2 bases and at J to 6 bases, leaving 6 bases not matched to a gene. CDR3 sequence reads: CASSQMDRDVQPQHF. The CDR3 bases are TGCGCCAGCAGCCAAATGGACAGGGATGTTCAGCCCCAGCATTTT.

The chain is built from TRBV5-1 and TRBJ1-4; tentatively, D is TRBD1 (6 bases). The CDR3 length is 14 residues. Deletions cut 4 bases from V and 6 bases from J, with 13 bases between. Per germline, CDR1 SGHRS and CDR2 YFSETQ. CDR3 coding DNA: TGCGCCAGCAGCCTCGACAGGTGGGATGAAAAACTGTTTTTT. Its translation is CASSLDRWDEKLFF. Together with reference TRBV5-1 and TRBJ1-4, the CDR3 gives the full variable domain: KAGVTQTPRYLIKTRGQQVTLSCSPISGHRSVSWYQQTPGQGLQFLFEYFSETQRNKGNFPGRFSGRQFSNSRSEMNVSTLELGDSALYLCASSLDRWDEKLFFGSGTQLSVL.

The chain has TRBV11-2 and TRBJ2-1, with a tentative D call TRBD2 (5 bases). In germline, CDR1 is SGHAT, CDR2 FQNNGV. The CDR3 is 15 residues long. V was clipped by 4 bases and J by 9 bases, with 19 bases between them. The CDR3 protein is CASSSGLGSFSEQFF. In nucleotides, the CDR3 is TGTGCCAGCAGCTCCGGGCTAGGGAGTTTCAGTGAGCAGTTCTTC.

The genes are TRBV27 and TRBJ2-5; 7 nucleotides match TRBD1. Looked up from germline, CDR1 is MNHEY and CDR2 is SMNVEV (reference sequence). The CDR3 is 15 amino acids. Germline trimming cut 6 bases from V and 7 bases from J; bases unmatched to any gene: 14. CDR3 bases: TGTGCCAGCAGAAAACAGGGACAGTCAAGAGGGACCCAGTACTTC. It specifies CASRKQGQSRGTQYF.

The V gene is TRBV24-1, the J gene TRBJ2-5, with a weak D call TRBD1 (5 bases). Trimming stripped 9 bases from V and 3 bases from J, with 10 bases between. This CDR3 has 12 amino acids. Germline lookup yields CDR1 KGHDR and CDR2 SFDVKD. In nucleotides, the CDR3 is TGTGCCACCGGGCAGGGAAAAGAGACCCAGTACTTC. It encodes CATGQGKETQYF.

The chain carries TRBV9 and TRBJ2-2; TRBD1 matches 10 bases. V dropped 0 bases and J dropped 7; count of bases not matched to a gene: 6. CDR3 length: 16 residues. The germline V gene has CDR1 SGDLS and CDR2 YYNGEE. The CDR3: CASSVARQGAGGELFF. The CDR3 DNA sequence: TGTGCCAGCAGCGTAGCGAGACAGGGGGCAGGCGGGGAGCTGTTTTTT.